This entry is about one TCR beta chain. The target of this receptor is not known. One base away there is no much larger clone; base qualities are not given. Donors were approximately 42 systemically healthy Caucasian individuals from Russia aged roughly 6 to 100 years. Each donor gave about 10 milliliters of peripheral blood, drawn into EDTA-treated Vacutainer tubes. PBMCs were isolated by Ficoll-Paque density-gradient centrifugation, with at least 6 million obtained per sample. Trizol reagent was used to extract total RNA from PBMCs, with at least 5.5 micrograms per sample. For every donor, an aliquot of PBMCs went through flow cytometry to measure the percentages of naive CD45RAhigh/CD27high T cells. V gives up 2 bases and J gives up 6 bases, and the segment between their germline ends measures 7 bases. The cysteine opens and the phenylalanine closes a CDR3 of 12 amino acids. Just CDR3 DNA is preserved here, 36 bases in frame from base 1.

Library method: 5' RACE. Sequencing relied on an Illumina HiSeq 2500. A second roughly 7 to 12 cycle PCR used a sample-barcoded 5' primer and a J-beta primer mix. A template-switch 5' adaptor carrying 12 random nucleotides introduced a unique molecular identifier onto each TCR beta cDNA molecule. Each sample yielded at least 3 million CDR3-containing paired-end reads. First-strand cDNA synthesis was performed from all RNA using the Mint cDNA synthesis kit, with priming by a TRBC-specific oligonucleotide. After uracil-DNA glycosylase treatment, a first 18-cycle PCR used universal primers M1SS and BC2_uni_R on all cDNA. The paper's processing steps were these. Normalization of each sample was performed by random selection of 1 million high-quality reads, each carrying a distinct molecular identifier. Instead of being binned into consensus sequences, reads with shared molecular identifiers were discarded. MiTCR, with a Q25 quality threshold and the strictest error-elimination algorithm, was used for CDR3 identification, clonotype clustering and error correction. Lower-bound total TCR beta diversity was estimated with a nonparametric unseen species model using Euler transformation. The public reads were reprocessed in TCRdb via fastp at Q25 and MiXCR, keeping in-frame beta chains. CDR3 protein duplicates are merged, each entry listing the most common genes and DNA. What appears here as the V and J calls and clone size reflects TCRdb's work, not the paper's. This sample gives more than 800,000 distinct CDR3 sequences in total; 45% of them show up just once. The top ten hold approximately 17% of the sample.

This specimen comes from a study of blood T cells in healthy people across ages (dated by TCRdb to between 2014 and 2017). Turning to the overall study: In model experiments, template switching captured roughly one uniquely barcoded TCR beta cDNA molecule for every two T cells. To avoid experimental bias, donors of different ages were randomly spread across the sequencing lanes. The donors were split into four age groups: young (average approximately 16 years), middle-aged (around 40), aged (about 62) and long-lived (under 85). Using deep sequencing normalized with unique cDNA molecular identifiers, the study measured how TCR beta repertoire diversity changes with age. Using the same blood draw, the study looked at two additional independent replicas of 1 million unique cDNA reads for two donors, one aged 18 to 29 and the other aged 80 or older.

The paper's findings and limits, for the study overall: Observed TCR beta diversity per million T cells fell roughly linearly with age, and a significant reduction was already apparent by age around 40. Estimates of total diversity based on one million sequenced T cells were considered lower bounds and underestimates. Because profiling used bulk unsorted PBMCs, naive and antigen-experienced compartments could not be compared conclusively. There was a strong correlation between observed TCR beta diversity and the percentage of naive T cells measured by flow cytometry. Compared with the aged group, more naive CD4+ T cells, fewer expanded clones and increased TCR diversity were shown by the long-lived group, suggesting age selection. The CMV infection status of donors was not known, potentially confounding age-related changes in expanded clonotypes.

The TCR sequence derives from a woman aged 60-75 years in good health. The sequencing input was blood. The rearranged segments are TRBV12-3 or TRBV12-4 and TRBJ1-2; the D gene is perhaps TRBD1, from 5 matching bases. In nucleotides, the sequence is TGTGCCAGCAGTTTAAAAGGGGATGGCTACACCTTC. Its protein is CASSLKGDGYTF.